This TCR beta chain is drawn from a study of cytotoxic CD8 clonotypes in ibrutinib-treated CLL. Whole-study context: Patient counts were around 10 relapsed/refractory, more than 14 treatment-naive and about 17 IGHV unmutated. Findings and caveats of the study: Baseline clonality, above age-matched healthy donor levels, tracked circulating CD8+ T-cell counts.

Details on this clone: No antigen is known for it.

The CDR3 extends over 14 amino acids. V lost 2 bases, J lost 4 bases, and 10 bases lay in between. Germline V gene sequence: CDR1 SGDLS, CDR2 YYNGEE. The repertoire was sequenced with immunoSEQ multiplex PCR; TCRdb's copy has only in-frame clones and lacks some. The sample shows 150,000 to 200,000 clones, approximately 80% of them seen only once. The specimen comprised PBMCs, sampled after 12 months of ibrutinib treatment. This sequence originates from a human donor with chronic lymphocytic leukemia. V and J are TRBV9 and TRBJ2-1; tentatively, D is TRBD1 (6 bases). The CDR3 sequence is CASSVTGIYNEQFF. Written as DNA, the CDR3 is TGTGCCAGCAGCGTCACAGGGATTTACAATGAGCAGTTCTTC.